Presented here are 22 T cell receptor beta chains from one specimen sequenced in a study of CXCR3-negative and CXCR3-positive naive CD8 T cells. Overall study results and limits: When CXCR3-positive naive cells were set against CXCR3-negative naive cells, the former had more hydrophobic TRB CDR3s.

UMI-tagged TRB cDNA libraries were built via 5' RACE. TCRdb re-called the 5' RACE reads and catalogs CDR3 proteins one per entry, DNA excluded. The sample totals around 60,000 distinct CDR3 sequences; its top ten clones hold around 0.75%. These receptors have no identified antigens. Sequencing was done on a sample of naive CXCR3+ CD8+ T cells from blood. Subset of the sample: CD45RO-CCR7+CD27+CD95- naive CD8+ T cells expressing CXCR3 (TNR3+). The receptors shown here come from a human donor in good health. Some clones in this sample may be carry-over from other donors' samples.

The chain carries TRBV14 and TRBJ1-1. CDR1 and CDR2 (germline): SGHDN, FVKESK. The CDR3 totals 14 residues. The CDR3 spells CASSQYRRNTEAFF. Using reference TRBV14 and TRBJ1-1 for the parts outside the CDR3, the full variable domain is EAGVTQFPSHSVIEKGQTVTLRCDPISGHDNLYWYRRVMGKEIKFLLHFVKESKQDESGMPNNRFLAERTGGTYSTLKVQPAELEDSGVYFCASSQYRRNTEAFFGQGTRLTVV.

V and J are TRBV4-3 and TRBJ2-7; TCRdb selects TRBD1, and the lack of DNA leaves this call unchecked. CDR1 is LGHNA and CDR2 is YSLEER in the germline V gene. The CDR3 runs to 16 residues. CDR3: CASSQDRGSLPYEQYF.

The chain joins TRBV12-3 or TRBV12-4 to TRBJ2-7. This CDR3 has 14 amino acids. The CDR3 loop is CASSSAFSSYEQYF.

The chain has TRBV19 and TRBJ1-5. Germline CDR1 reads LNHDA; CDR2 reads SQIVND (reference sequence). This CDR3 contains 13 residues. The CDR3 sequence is CASSMWENQPQHF.

CDR3 sequence: CASSYGTTDTQYF. V usage is TRBV6-5 and J usage is TRBJ2-3. CDR1 and CDR2 from the germline V gene are MNHEY and SVGAGI. This CDR3 is built from 13 residues.

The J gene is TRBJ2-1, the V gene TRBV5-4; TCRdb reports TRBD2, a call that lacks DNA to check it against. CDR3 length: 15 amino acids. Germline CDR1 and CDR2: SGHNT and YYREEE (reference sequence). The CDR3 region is CASSYKDWPRDEQFF. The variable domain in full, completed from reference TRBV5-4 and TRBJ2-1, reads ETGVTQSPTHLIKTRGQQVTLRCSSQSGHNTVSWYQQALGQGPQFIFQYYREEENGRGNFPPRFSGLQFPNYSSELNVNALELDDSALYLCASSYKDWPRDEQFFGPGTRLTVL.

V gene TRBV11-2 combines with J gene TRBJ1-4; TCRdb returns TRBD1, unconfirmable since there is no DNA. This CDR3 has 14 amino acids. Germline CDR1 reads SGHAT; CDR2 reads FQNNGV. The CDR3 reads CASSQWGGLEKLFF.

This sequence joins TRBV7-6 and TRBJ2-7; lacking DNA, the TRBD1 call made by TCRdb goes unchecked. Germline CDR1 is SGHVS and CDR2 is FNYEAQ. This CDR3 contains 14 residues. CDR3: CASSRVPGDYEQYF.

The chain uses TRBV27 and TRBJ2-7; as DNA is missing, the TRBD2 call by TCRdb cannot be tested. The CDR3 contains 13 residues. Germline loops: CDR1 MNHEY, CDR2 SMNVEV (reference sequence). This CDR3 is CATGPQRDYEQYF.

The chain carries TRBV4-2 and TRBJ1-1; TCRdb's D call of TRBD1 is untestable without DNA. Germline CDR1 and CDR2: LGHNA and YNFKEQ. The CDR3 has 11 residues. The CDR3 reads CASSQGQEAFF.

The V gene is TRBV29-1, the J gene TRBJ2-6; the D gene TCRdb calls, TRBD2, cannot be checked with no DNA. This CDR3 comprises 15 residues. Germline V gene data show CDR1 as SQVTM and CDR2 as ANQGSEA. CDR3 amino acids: CSVEDQGPGANVLTF.

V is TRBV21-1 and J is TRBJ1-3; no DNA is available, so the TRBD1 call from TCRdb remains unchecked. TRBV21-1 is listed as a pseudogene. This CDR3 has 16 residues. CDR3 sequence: CASSKGQAKSGNTIYF.

This CDR3 reads CASSLPRRSGDTQYF. The chain links TRBV12-3 or TRBV12-4 to TRBJ2-3; TCRdb's assignment of TRBD2 cannot be checked, as there is no DNA. The CDR3 is 15 residues long.

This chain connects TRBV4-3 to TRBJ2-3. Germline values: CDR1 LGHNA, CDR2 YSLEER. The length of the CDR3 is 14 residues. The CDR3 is CASGQDSGLDTQYF.

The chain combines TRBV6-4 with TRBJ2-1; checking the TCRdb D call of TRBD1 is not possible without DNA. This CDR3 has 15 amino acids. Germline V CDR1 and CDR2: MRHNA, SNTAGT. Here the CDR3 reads CASSEDGTPYNEQFF.

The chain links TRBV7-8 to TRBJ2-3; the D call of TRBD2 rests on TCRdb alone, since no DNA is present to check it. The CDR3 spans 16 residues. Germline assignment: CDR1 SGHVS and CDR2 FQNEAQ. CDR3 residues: CASSLSAGDSTDTQYF. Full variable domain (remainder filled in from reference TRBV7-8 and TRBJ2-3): GAGVSQSPRYKVAKRGQDVALRCDPISGHVSLFWYQQALGQGPEFLTYFQNEAQLDKSGLPSDRFFAERPEGSVSTLKIQRTQQEDSAVYLCASSLSAGDSTDTQYFGPGTRLTVL.

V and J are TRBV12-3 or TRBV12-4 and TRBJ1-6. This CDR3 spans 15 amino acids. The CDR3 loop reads CASMREGVGNSPLHF.

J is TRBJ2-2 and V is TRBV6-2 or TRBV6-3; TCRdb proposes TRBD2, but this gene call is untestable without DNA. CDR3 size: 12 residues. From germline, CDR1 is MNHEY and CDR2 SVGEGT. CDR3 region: CTAGTFTGELFF.

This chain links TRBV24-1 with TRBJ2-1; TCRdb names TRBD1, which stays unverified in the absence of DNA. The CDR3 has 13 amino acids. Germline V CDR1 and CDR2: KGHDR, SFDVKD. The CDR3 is CDTSAGANNEQFF.

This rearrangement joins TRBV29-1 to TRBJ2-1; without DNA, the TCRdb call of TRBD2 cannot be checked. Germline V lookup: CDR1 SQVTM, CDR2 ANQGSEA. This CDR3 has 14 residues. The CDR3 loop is CSVEGDYSYNEQFF.

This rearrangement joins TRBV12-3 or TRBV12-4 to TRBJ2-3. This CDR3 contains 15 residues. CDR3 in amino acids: CASSSHDPYTDTQYF.

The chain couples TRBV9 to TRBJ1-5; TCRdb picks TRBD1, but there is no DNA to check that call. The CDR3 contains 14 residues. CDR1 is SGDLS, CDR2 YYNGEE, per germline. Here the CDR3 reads CASSGSGQLQPQHF.